This entry is about one T cell receptor (beta chain). Its antigen remains unidentified. Produced via immunoSEQ multiplex PCR; TCRdb's table is partial and in-frame only. The repertoire holds approximately 150,000 clones, with 88% as singletons. Germline CDR1 is SGHTS and CDR2 is YDEGEE. The CDR3 is 12 residues long. The V gene lost 0 bases and the J gene lost 4 bases, with 4 bases spanning the gap. This record belongs to a study of T cell responses to AZD1222 COVID-19 vaccine. Study results and caveats: Spike-spanning, vaccine-associated CD4 TCRs were dominant at 160-218 and 743-854. Most donors were white British and more were female, and clonal diversity was possibly underestimated. Nearly half of unique spike-specific TCRs reportedly avoided B.1.351 and B.1.1.7 mutated regions.

The receptor's source is an adult who received the MenACWY meningococcal vaccine as a control. The sequencing used peripheral blood, collected 28 days after the second dose of the MenACWY control vaccine. The rearrangement uses TRBV5-8 and TRBJ1-2; D unresolved. The CDR3 is CASSLGTYGYTF. CDR3 coding DNA: TGTGCCAGCAGCTTGGGGACCTATGGCTACACCTTC.